The 2 T cell receptor beta chains below all came from one sample that was sequenced in a study of blood T cell repertoires in COVID-19. The table came from immunoSEQ multiplex PCR; TCRdb's copy has only in-frame clones and leaves some out. The table records about 320,000 clones, around nine tenths of them present only once. Specimen: peripheral blood. These receptors were obtained from a woman aged 25 to 39 with COVID-19, enrolled during active disease.

The rearrangement uses TRBV27 and TRBJ1-1, with TRBD1 matching 7 bases. CDR1 and CDR2 (germline): MNHEY, SMNVEV (reference sequence). With V trimmed by 5 bases and J by 4 bases, 13 bases remained unmatched. CDR3 length equals 16 residues. The CDR3 region is CASSPSGGRLGTEAFF. CDR3 coding DNA: TGTGCCAGCAGTCCCTCAGGGGGAAGATTGGGCACTGAAGCTTTCTTT.

The chain combines TRBV7-2 with TRBJ1-2; 7 nucleotides line up with TRBD1. Trimming cost V 5 bases and J 8 bases; bases outside gene matches: 11. In germline, CDR1 is SGHTA, CDR2 FQGNSA. This CDR3 spans 14 amino acids. The CDR3 nucleotides read TGTGCCAGCAGCGCCGACAGGGTAACGAGCGGCTACACCTTC. Residues: CASSADRVTSGYTF. The whole variable domain, remainder taken from reference TRBV7-2 and TRBJ1-2, is GAGVSQSPSNKVTEKGKDVELRCDPISGHTALYWYRQSLGQGLEFLIYFQGNSAPDKSGLPSDRFSAERTGGSVSTLTIQRTQQEDSAVYLCASSADRVTSGYTFGSGTRLTVV.